The TCR beta chain under discussion was sequenced for a study of cytomegalovirus exposure and HLA in healthy donors. The V and J ends lost 4 bases and 3 bases, in that order; junction bases with no gene match: 5. This CDR3 is built from 15 residues. Germline V gene lookup returns CDR1 MGHDK and CDR2 SYGVNS. Data came from immunoSEQ multiplex PCR; TCRdb stores just in-frame clones and leaves some out. The sample carries approximately 280,000 clones, approximately 86% recorded once. The chain carries TRBV25-1 and TRBJ1-4, with 7 bases matching TRBD1. This TCR came from a woman aged 18 to 35 in good health and CMV-seronegative. Sequencing input: PBMCs. CDR3 DNA: TGTGCCAGCAGTGGCCGGGACAGCCCTAATGAAAAACTGTTTTTT. It specifies CASSGRDSPNEKLFF.